The 24 T cell receptor beta chains in this list originate from one sample, sequenced in a study of cytomegalovirus exposure and HLA in healthy donors. The PCR was carried out with 60 Vbeta primers and 13 Jbeta primers. Here immunoSEQ multiplex PCR was the method, and the copy in TCRdb shows in-frame clones only, minus some. In the table there are 100,000 to 150,000 clones, roughly 80% of which are singletons. Input material: PBMCs. The receptors were gathered from a man between 18 and 35 years old in good health and CMV-seropositive.

This clone was seen more than once but under ten times. The chain joins TRBV4-3 to TRBJ2-1; tentative D call: TRBD2 (5 bases). The CDR3 has 17 residues. Trimming stripped 2 bases from V and 7 bases from J, with 21 bases between. CDR1 is LGHNA, CDR2 YSLEER, per germline. CDR3 coding DNA: TGCGCCAGCAGCCAAAAGTCGCCGGCGACTACCTTTAATGAGCAGTTCTTC. Translated: CASSQKSPATTFNEQFF.

This chain uses TRBV9 with TRBJ2-5; 12 bases map to TRBD2. Germline-derived CDR1 and CDR2 are SGDLS and YYNGEE. Germline trimming cut 1 base from V and 5 bases from J; bases unmatched to any gene: 6. There are 16 residues in the CDR3. DNA for the CDR3: TGTGCCAGCAGCGTATCTAGCGGGAGGGGTATGGAGACCCAGTACTTC. Its protein product is CASSVSSGRGMETQYF.

The gene calls are TRBV6-1 and TRBJ2-7; TRBD2 matches at 7 bases. Trimming took 7 bases from V and 2 from J; bases not matched to a gene: 11. The CDR3 is 15 amino acids. The germline V gene encodes CDR1 MNHNS and CDR2 SASEGT. The CDR3 DNA reads as TGTGCCAGCAAGCGAGGTGGGGAGGGCACCTACGAGCAGTACTTC. Translated: CASKRGGEGTYEQYF.

The rearrangement joins TRBV10-3 to TRBJ1-6; D gene ambiguous. The germline CDR1 and CDR2 sequences are ENHRY and SYGVKD. The CDR3 is made up of 17 amino acids. V lost 2 bases and J 6 bases, leaving 17 bases between the germline ends. This CDR3 reads CAISEAYDGGGNSPLHF. CDR3 nucleotides: TGTGCCATCAGTGAGGCCTACGATGGCGGAGGTAATTCACCCCTCCACTTT.

V and J are TRBV7-2 and TRBJ2-7; possibly TRBD2 for D (7 bases). From germline, CDR1 is SGHTA and CDR2 FQGNSA. Trimming stripped 2 bases from V and 2 bases from J, with 16 bases between. The CDR3 is 16 amino acids. CDR3 nucleotide sequence: TGTGCCAGCAGCTTATATAGGGGGGGGGAGGCCTACGAGCAGTACTTC. Translating gives CASSLYRGGEAYEQYF.

The chain carries TRBV27 and TRBJ2-5, with D tentatively TRBD2 (6 bases). Germline CDR1 is MNHEY and CDR2 is SMNVEV (reference sequence). V was shortened by 4 bases and J by 5 bases, with 14 bases between the two germline ends. The CDR3 spans 14 residues. The CDR3 region is CASSSGGIVETQYF. CDR3 coding DNA: TGTGCCAGCAGTTCCGGCGGGATAGTGGAGACCCAGTACTTC.

V is TRBV25-1 and J is TRBJ1-1, with a weak D call TRBD1 (6 bases). V was trimmed by 8 bases and J by 1 base, leaving 8 bases between them. CDR3 length equals 12 residues. Germline V gene data show CDR1 as MGHDK and CDR2 as SYGVNS. In DNA form, the CDR3 reads TGTGCCAGCGGACAGAGGAACACTGAAGCTTTCTTT. It is translated as CASGQRNTEAFF.

There are a few counts of this clone. The chain combines TRBV9 with TRBJ1-1; D is ambiguous. V was cut by 4 bases and J by 3 bases, with 13 bases left in between. Germline V gives CDR1 SGDLS, CDR2 YYNGEE. CDR3 size: 14 residues. The CDR3 DNA follows: TGTGCCAGCAGCCCCTCGGGCGGGGACACTGAAGCTTTCTTT. Translating gives CASSPSGGDTEAFF.

This rearrangement joins TRBV13 to TRBJ2-7; D is possibly TRBD2 (7 bases). The CDR3 consists of 16 residues. Germline V CDR1 and CDR2: PRHDT, FYEKMQ (reference sequence). The V gene lost 4 bases and the J gene lost 3 bases, with 19 bases spanning the gap. The CDR3 bases are TGTGCCAGCAGCTCCTTTTTGGGGGGGGGCAGCTACGAGCAGTACTTC. Translation: CASSSFLGGGSYEQYF.

The rearrangement uses TRBV7-9 and TRBJ2-1; D uncertain. This CDR3 spans 12 amino acids. V was shortened by 2 bases and J by 10 bases, with 9 bases between the two germline ends. CDR1 and CDR2 (germline): SEHNR, FQNEAQ (reference sequence). The CDR3 protein is CASSLSANEQFF. CDR3 in DNA: TGTGCCAGCAGCTTATCAGCGAACGAGCAGTTCTTC.

The chain combines TRBV27 with TRBJ1-2; D unresolved. The length of the CDR3 is 14 residues. CDR1 MNHEY and CDR2 SMNVEV come from the germline V gene (reference sequence). V was cut by 9 bases and J by 5 bases, with 19 bases left in between. The CDR3 is CASATRSAFYGYTF. The DNA of the CDR3 is TGTGCCAGTGCCACTCGGTCCGCATTTTATGGCTACACCTTC.

This clone was seen once. The chain has TRBV10-3 and TRBJ2-1, with D possibly matching TRBD2 (5 bases). CDR1 is ENHRY and CDR2 is SYGVKD in the germline V gene. The CDR3 is 16 residues long. With 0 bases removed from V and 12 bases from J, the gap between germline ends came to 21 bases. CDR3 sequence (DNA): TGTGCCATCAGTGAGTCGACCGGCGCCGAGGGATTGGGGCAGTTCTTC. Protein sequence: CAISESTGAEGLGQFF.

The chain links TRBV7-6 to TRBJ2-1; D might be TRBD1 (6 bases). Between the trimmed V and J ends, which lost 5 bases and 10 bases, there was a span of 30 bases. The CDR3 has 18 residues. Germline V gene lookup returns CDR1 SGHVS and CDR2 FNYEAQ. The CDR3: CASSKIYHPDRYSREQFF. For the CDR3, the DNA is TGTGCCAGCAGCAAAATCTACCACCCAGACAGGTATTCAAGGGAGCAGTTCTTC.

The chain combines TRBV4-2 with TRBJ1-2; D is ambiguous. The CDR3 runs 17 residues. The ends were cut back, 0 bases at V and 11 bases at J, with 25 bases in the middle. The germline CDR1 and CDR2 sequences are LGHNA and YNFKEQ. DNA for the CDR3: TGTGCCAGCAGCCAAGATCCCGATAGCGCCCTACCCGGTTCGTACACCTTC. Translation gives CASSQDPDSALPGSYTF.

This clone was counted between two and nine times. This sequence joins TRBV10-3 and TRBJ2-5, with TRBD2 matching 10 bases. Germline lookup yields CDR1 ENHRY and CDR2 SYGVKD. This CDR3 spans 14 amino acids. V shed 10 bases, J shed 2 bases, and the junction held 7 bases outside the gene matches. CDR3 sequence (DNA): TGTGCCACCGCGACTAGCGGGCCACAAGAGACCCAGTACTTC. It encodes CATATSGPQETQYF.

This clone has a single count. J is TRBJ2-3 and V is TRBV19, with D perhaps matching TRBD2 (6 bases). This CDR3 has 14 amino acids. Germline V gives CDR1 LNHDA, CDR2 SQIVND (reference sequence). The germline V and J ends were trimmed by 5 bases and 2 bases, with 11 bases remaining between them. The CDR3 coding sequence is TGTGCCAGTAGTTTCACGGGAGACACAGATACGCAGTATTTT. Protein sequence: CASSFTGDTDTQYF.

By share of the sample, this clone is medium-sized. The rearrangement joins TRBV11-2 to TRBJ2-5; TRBD2 matches 7 bases. Germline V lookup: CDR1 SGHAT, CDR2 FQNNGV. V gave up 0 bases and J gave up 1 base; unmatched junction bases: 5. The CDR3 runs to 16 residues. The CDR3 protein is CASSLDPAGTQETQYF. The CDR3 DNA reads as TGTGCCAGCAGCTTAGATCCAGCGGGGACCCAAGAGACCCAGTACTTC.

The chain uses TRBV2 and TRBJ1-2, with 8 bases matching TRBD1. The CDR3 has 11 residues. J was trimmed by 6 bases and V by 9 bases; bases with no gene match: 3. CDR1 and CDR2 from the germline V gene are SNHLY and FYNNEI. This CDR3 is CARMTGDGYTF. The CDR3 DNA is TGTGCCAGAATGACAGGGGATGGCTACACCTTC.

The J gene is TRBJ2-3, the V gene TRBV7-2; TRBD2 agrees at 8 bases. The CDR3 totals 15 residues. V lost 2 bases to trimming and J lost 2 bases; unmatched junction nucleotides: 3. In germline, CDR1 is SGHTA, CDR2 FQGNSA. CDR3 protein: CASSLIAGPTDTQYF. The CDR3 bases are TGTGCCAGCAGCTTAATAGCGGGACCCACAGATACGCAGTATTTT.

The rearrangement joins TRBV27 to TRBJ1-2; no reliable D call. Germline lookup yields CDR1 MNHEY and CDR2 SMNVEV (reference sequence). V shed 0 bases and J shed 8 bases, with 7 bases lying between them. The CDR3 is 12 residues long. CDR3 residues: CASSLSGGGYTF. The CDR3, as DNA: TGTGCCAGCAGTTTATCGGGAGGCGGCTACACCTTC.

The chain links TRBV7-9 to TRBJ2-3, with TRBD2 matching over 9 bases. The CDR3 runs to 18 residues. Germline V CDR1 and CDR2: SEHNR, FQNEAQ (reference sequence). Unmatched junction bases numbered 12, after V lost 1 base and J lost 4 bases. CDR3 residues: CASSLEKYPAGGSDTQYF. CDR3 nucleotide sequence: TGTGCCAGCAGCTTAGAAAAATACCCGGCGGGGGGGTCAGATACGCAGTATTTT.

Only a few counts were recorded for this clone. The rearrangement joins TRBV27 to TRBJ2-7, with D perhaps matching TRBD1 (6 bases). Germline V gene lookup returns CDR1 MNHEY and CDR2 SMNVEV (reference sequence). Trimming shortened V by 5 bases and J by 3 bases, and 17 bases separated the two germline ends. The CDR3 has 15 amino acids. As DNA, the CDR3 is TGTGCCAGCAGTCTCCAGCTCACAGGGATCTACGAGCAGTACTTC. This codes for CASSLQLTGIYEQYF.

In its sample, this clone was seen once. One end of the junction is discordant with germline, which a read error may explain. The chain is built from TRBV6-5 and TRBJ2-1; D is ambiguous. The CDR3 totals 12 residues. CDR1 and CDR2 (germline): MNHEY, SVGAGI. CDR3 sequence reads: CASSSTYNEQFF. CDR3 sequence (DNA): TGTGCCAGCAGTTCCACCTATAATGAGCAGTTCTTC.

This clone was picked up one time. Different DNA sequences within this sample yield the same CDR3. This rearrangement joins TRBV6-5 to TRBJ1-2; 7 nucleotides match TRBD1. The CDR3 totals 14 residues. Germline-derived CDR1 and CDR2 are MNHEY and SVGAGI. The J segment lost 3 bases and the V segment lost 6 bases, leaving 7 bases of the junction unmatched. The CDR3 region is CASRRQGFDYGYTF. The CDR3 DNA sequence: TGTGCCAGCAGGAGACAGGGTTTTGACTATGGCTACACCTTC.